This is a list of T cell receptor beta chains from one sample in a study of Ad26.COV2.S vaccination and SARS-CoV-2 variants. Sequencing was performed with immunoSEQ multiplex PCR; in TCRdb, only in-frame clones are kept and a portion is missing. The sample carries more than 400,000 clones, around 92% recorded once. This specimen was peripheral blood, taken in a trial of Ad26.COV2.S vaccine versus placebo. Receptors originate from a person aged 18-60 years who received the Ad26.COV2.S COVID-19 vaccine or a placebo. Each CDR3 is given with its conserved first and last residue. Each record gives: CDR3 length, V gene, D gene, clone size, J gene, CDR3 DNA, CDR3 protein. A D gene is named only where the DNA matches it firmly. Clone size appears in some rows only: once, few, many, or a class for an expanded clone.

len: 13; v_gene: TRBV7-6; d_gene: -; abundance: -; j_gene: TRBJ2-5; CDR3nt: TGTGCCAGCAGCTTACAGGTTAGGGAGACCCAGTACTTC; CDR3aa: CASSLQVRETQYF
len: 16; v_gene: TRBV5-1; d_gene: -; abundance: -; j_gene: TRBJ2-5; CDR3nt: TGCGCCAGCAGCTTTACAGACAGGCAGACCGAAGAGACCCAGTACTTC; CDR3aa: CASSFTDRQTEETQYF
len: 16; v_gene: TRBV19; d_gene: -; abundance: -; j_gene: TRBJ1-6; CDR3nt: TGTGCCAGTACCGATATCCGAATCTCCTATAATTCACCCCTCCACTTT; CDR3aa: CASTDIRISYNSPLHF
len: 13; v_gene: TRBV27; d_gene: -; abundance: -; j_gene: TRBJ2-7; CDR3nt: TGTGCCAGCAAGGGGCCGAGCTCCTACGAGCAGTACTTC; CDR3aa: CASKGPSSYEQYF
len: 15; v_gene: TRBV6-5; d_gene: -; abundance: once; j_gene: TRBJ1-4; CDR3nt: TGTGCCAGCAGTTCAGTCAGAGTAGTTGGTGAAAAACTGTTTTTT; CDR3aa: CASSSVRVVGEKLFF
len: 17; v_gene: TRBV4-3; d_gene: TRBD1; abundance: -; j_gene: TRBJ1-5; CDR3nt: TGCGCCAGCAGCCAAGCAACAGGGGATTGGAGCAATCAGCCCCAGCATTTT; CDR3aa: CASSQATGDWSNQPQHF
len: 14; v_gene: TRBV27; d_gene: -; abundance: -; j_gene: TRBJ1-6; CDR3nt: TGTGCCAGCACCTTATTGGGGTTTAATTCACCCCTCCACTTT; CDR3aa: CASTLLGFNSPLHF
len: 16; v_gene: TRBV9; d_gene: TRBD1; abundance: -; j_gene: TRBJ2-2; CDR3nt: TGTGCCAGCAGCGGACAGGGGGCTCTTGACACCGGGGAGCTGTTTTTT; CDR3aa: CASSGQGALDTGELFF
len: 13; v_gene: TRBV27; d_gene: -; abundance: -; j_gene: TRBJ1-2; CDR3nt: TGTGCCAGCCGACCGGACGGGAACTATGGCTACACCTTC; CDR3aa: CASRPDGNYGYTF
len: 15; v_gene: TRBV19; d_gene: -; abundance: -; j_gene: TRBJ1-5; CDR3nt: TGTGCCAGTAGTATTGGGGAACTGGACAATCAGCCCCAGCATTTT; CDR3aa: CASSIGELDNQPQHF
len: 15; v_gene: TRBV21-1; d_gene: -; abundance: -; j_gene: TRBJ1-1; CDR3nt: TGTGCCAGCAGCAAATCGGTGCCCCAGAACACTGAAGCTTTCTTT; CDR3aa: CASSKSVPQNTEAFF
len: 16; v_gene: TRBV3-1/TRBV3-2; d_gene: -; abundance: -; j_gene: TRBJ2-2; CDR3nt: TGTGCCAGCAGCCCAGAAATAGGGGGGGCCGCCGGGGAGCTGTTTTTT; CDR3aa: CASSPEIGGAAGELFF
len: 16; v_gene: TRBV11-2; d_gene: -; abundance: -; j_gene: TRBJ1-1; CDR3nt: TGTGCCAGCAGCCCCCCCGGGGCAGGGTTGAACACTGAAGCTTTCTTT; CDR3aa: CASSPPGAGLNTEAFF
len: 12; v_gene: TRBV12-5; d_gene: -; abundance: -; j_gene: TRBJ1-2; CDR3nt: TGTGCTAGTGGTTTGGGCGAGCGTGGCTACACCTTC; CDR3aa: CASGLGERGYTF
len: 13; v_gene: TRBV29-1; d_gene: TRBD1; abundance: -; j_gene: TRBJ1-1; CDR3nt: TGCAGCATAGGACAGGGAGAGTACACTGAAGCTTTCTTT; CDR3aa: CSIGQGEYTEAFF
len: 17; v_gene: TRBV5-1; d_gene: -; abundance: -; j_gene: TRBJ2-1; CDR3nt: TGCGCCAGCAGCTTGGATGTAGCGGGGACAGTATACAATGAGCAGTTCTTC; CDR3aa: CASSLDVAGTVYNEQFF
len: 12; v_gene: TRBV11-3; d_gene: -; abundance: -; j_gene: TRBJ2-2; CDR3nt: TGTGCCAGCAGCCAGCCCACCGGGGAGCTGTTTTTT; CDR3aa: CASSQPTGELFF
len: 16; v_gene: TRBV6-5; d_gene: -; abundance: -; j_gene: TRBJ1-2; CDR3nt: TGTGCCAGCAGTTATAATGCCGGACCAGAGAGCAATGGCTACACCTTC; CDR3aa: CASSYNAGPESNGYTF
len: 15; v_gene: TRBV5-5; d_gene: -; abundance: -; j_gene: TRBJ2-6; CDR3nt: TGTGCCAGCAGCTTTGACATCTCTGGGGCCAACGTCCTGACTTTC; CDR3aa: CASSFDISGANVLTF
len: 13; v_gene: TRBV5-1; d_gene: TRBD1; abundance: -; j_gene: TRBJ1-2; CDR3nt: TGCGCCAGCACGACAGGGAACAACTATGGCTACACCTTC; CDR3aa: CASTTGNNYGYTF
len: 13; v_gene: TRBV7-7; d_gene: -; abundance: -; j_gene: TRBJ2-5; CDR3nt: TGTGCTAGCAGTACAGACAACAGGGAGACCCAGTACTTC; CDR3aa: CASSTDNRETQYF
len: 15; v_gene: TRBV9; d_gene: TRBD1; abundance: -; j_gene: TRBJ1-5; CDR3nt: TGTGCCAGCAGCGTAGGTGGGACAGATAATCAGCCCCAGCATTTT; CDR3aa: CASSVGGTDNQPQHF
len: 13; v_gene: TRBV18; d_gene: -; abundance: few; j_gene: TRBJ1-1; CDR3nt: TGTGCCAGCTCATCAGACTCCTACACTGAAGCTTTCTTT; CDR3aa: CASSSDSYTEAFF
len: 14; v_gene: TRBV7-2; d_gene: -; abundance: -; j_gene: TRBJ2-7; CDR3nt: TGTGCCAGCAGCTTAGAGGGACTCTCCTACGAGCAGTACTTC; CDR3aa: CASSLEGLSYEQYF
len: 13; v_gene: TRBV6-5; d_gene: -; abundance: few; j_gene: TRBJ1-1; CDR3nt: TGTGCCAGCAGTTACGGGGGAAACACTGAAGCTTTCTTT; CDR3aa: CASSYGGNTEAFF
len: 13; v_gene: TRBV7-2; d_gene: -; abundance: -; j_gene: TRBJ1-4; CDR3nt: TGTGCCAGCAGCTCCCCCGTAAAGGAAAAACTGTTTTTT; CDR3aa: CASSSPVKEKLFF
len: 12; v_gene: TRBV30; d_gene: -; abundance: -; j_gene: TRBJ2-7; CDR3nt: TGTGCCTGGAGTGCGGTCGTCTACGAGCAGTACTTC; CDR3aa: CAWSAVVYEQYF
len: 15; v_gene: TRBV7-9; d_gene: -; abundance: -; j_gene: TRBJ2-2; CDR3nt: TGTGCCAGCAGCTTAGATGCCGAGTGGTCCGGGGAGCTGTTTTTT; CDR3aa: CASSLDAEWSGELFF
len: 15; v_gene: TRBV2; d_gene: -; abundance: -; j_gene: TRBJ1-6; CDR3nt: TGTGCCAGCATGGCGGGGGGCGGGAATAATTCACCCCTCCACTTT; CDR3aa: CASMAGGGNNSPLHF
len: 14; v_gene: TRBV23-1; d_gene: -; abundance: -; j_gene: TRBJ2-6; CDR3nt: TGCGCCAGCAGTCAGGGGACTGGGGCCAACGTCCTGACTTTC; CDR3aa: CASSQGTGANVLTF
len: 14; v_gene: TRBV30; d_gene: TRBD1; abundance: -; j_gene: TRBJ2-7; CDR3nt: TGTGCCTGGAGTGTACAGGGGGCCCCCTACGAGCAGTACTTC; CDR3aa: CAWSVQGAPYEQYF
len: 11; v_gene: TRBV10-2; d_gene: -; abundance: -; j_gene: TRBJ2-1; CDR3nt: TGCGCCAGCAGTGAGTTGTATGAGCAGTTCTTC; CDR3aa: CASSELYEQFF
len: 20; v_gene: TRBV3-1/TRBV3-2; d_gene: -; abundance: -; j_gene: TRBJ1-2; CDR3nt: TGTGCCAGCAGCCAAAAATATTCGGGACTCGGAGGACAGACTAACTATGGCTACACCTTC; CDR3aa: CASSQKYSGLGGQTNYGYTF
len: 15; v_gene: TRBV9; d_gene: TRBD2; abundance: -; j_gene: TRBJ2-3; CDR3nt: TGTGCCAGCAGCGTAGAGGCTAGCGGGGGAGATACGCAGTATTTT; CDR3aa: CASSVEASGGDTQYF
len: 16; v_gene: TRBV4-3; d_gene: -; abundance: -; j_gene: TRBJ2-6; CDR3nt: TGCGCCAGCAGCCAAGACTCCCCCGGGGGGGCCAACGTCCTGACTTTC; CDR3aa: CASSQDSPGGANVLTF
len: 14; v_gene: TRBV7-9; d_gene: -; abundance: once; j_gene: TRBJ2-7; CDR3nt: TGTGCCAGCAGCTTATGGCTGGGGGCGGGAGAGCAGTACTTC; CDR3aa: CASSLWLGAGEQYF
len: 12; v_gene: TRBV15; d_gene: -; abundance: -; j_gene: TRBJ2-1; CDR3nt: TGTGCCACCAGTCTCAGTTACAATGAGCAGTTCTTC; CDR3aa: CATSLSYNEQFF